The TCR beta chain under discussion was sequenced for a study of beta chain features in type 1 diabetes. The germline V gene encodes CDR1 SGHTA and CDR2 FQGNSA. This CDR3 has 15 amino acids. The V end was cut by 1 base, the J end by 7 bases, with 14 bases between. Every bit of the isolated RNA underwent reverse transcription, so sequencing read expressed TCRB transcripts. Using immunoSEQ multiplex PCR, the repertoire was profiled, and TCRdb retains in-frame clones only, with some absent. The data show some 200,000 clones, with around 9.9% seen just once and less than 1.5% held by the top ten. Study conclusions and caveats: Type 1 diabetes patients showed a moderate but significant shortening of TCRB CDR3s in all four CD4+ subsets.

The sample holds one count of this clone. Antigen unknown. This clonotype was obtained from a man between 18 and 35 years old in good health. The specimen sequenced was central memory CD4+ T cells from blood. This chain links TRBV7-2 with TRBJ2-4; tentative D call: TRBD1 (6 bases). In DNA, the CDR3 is TGTGCCAGCAGCTTAGATTCTCAGGGGAAGAACATTCAGTACTTC. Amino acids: CASSLDSQGKNIQYF.